The 31 T cell receptor beta chains listed next were all sequenced from one sample in a study of blood T cell repertoires in COVID-19. The data were produced by immunoSEQ multiplex PCR, yet TCRdb's version contains in-frame clones alone and is incomplete. Of about 150,000 clones listed, 84% were seen once; the top ten hold 9.8%. Sequenced: peripheral blood. These receptors were collected from a woman between 50 and 59 years old with acute or convalescent COVID-19.

The CDR3 region has the DNA TGTGCCAGCAGAATGGGGGGGGTCGGTCAGCCCCAGCATTTT. Translated, it gives CASRMGGVGQPQHF. V usage is TRBV2 and J usage is TRBJ1-5, with D perhaps matching TRBD1 (5 bases). V was shortened by 6 bases and J by 6 bases, with 15 bases between the two germline ends. The CDR3 loop spans 14 amino acids. The V gene's germline CDR1 is SNHLY and CDR2 FYNNEI.

V and J are TRBV2 and TRBJ1-5; possible D gene TRBD1, 5 bases. CDR3 length equals 14 residues. With 6 bases removed from V and 5 bases from J, the gap between germline ends came to 14 bases. Germline CDR1 is SNHLY and CDR2 is FYNNEI. This CDR3 is CASSGRGGHQPQHF. As DNA, the CDR3 is TGTGCCAGCAGCGGGAGGGGCGGTCATCAGCCCCAGCATTTT.

The rearrangement joins TRBV18 to TRBJ1-2; D is unclear. CDR3 length equals 13 residues. Between the trimmed V and J ends, which lost 3 bases and 6 bases, there was a span of 11 bases. Germline assignment: CDR1 KGHSH and CDR2 LQKENI. The CDR3, as DNA: TGTGCCAGCTCACCGGGCCCTGAGAATGGCTACACCTTC. As protein: CASSPGPENGYTF.

This rearrangement joins TRBV14 to TRBJ2-1, with a possible D match to TRBD1 (5 bases). This CDR3 has 15 amino acids. Germline V CDR1 and CDR2: SGHDN, FVKESK. V shed 4 bases and J shed 0 bases, with 10 bases lying between them. CDR3 residues: CASSPRVSSYNEQFF. CDR3 DNA sequence: TGTGCCAGCAGCCCCAGGGTGAGCTCCTACAATGAGCAGTTCTTC.

This clone was observed a handful of times. The V and J genes are TRBV10-3 and TRBJ1-1; D is perhaps TRBD1 (5 bases). The CDR3 extends over 14 amino acids. Between the trimmed V and J ends, which lost 6 bases and 0 bases, there was a span of 11 bases. Germline V gene lookup returns CDR1 ENHRY and CDR2 SYGVKD. The CDR3 protein is CAISTTVLNTEAFF. CDR3 coding DNA: TGTGCCATCAGCACGACAGTACTGAACACTGAAGCTTTCTTT.

The V and J genes are TRBV2 and TRBJ1-5; 7 bases map to TRBD1. The CDR3 runs 14 residues. Trimming at V came to 0 bases and at J to 6 bases, leaving 2 bases not matched to a gene. CDR1 and CDR2 (germline): SNHLY, FYNNEI. DNA for the CDR3: TGTGCCAGCAGTGAAGCGACAGGGCCTCAGCCCCAGCATTTT. Its protein is CASSEATGPQPQHF. Full variable domain (rest looked up from reference TRBV2 and TRBJ1-5): EPEVTQTPSHQVTQMGQEVILRCVPISNHLYFYWYRQILGQKVEFLVSFYNNEISEKSEIFDDQFSVERPDGSNFTLKIRSTKLEDSAMYFCASSEATGPQPQHFGDGTRLSIL.

The chain has TRBV6-2 or TRBV6-3 and TRBJ1-5; possible D gene TRBD1, 5 bases. CDR1 and CDR2 (germline): MNHEY, SVGEGT. CDR3 length equals 13 residues. The ends were cut back, 5 bases at V and 5 bases at J, with 10 bases in the middle. CDR3 sequence reads: CASSRTGDQPQHF. The CDR3 DNA reads as TGTGCCAGCAGTCGCACGGGGGATCAGCCCCAGCATTTT.

The CDR3 bases are TGTGCCAGCAGCCAAGATCTAAGGGGCTCCTACAATGAGCAGTTCTTC. This encodes CASSQDLRGSYNEQFF. The chain recombines TRBV3-1 (or the pseudogene TRBV3-2) with TRBJ2-1; the D gene is possibly TRBD1 (5 bases). The germline gives CDR1 LGHDT, CDR2 YNNKEL (reference sequence). The CDR3 has 16 residues. The V end lost 0 bases, the J end lost 0 bases, and 9 bases lay between the germline ends.

The rearrangement links TRBV7-2 to TRBJ1-3; the D is unclear. V was shortened by 8 bases and J by 0 bases, with 8 bases between the two germline ends. This CDR3 is built from 13 residues. Germline CDR1 SGHTA, CDR2 FQGNSA. CDR3: CASRRDSGNTIYF. The DNA of the CDR3 is TGTGCCAGCCGGCGGGACTCTGGAAACACCATATATTTT.

The chain employs TRBV4-2 and TRBJ2-1, with 7 positions matching TRBD2. The CDR3 spans 16 residues. Germline-derived CDR1 and CDR2 are LGHNA and YNFKEQ. V lost 0 bases and J lost 5; bases outside the gene matches: 7. CDR3 DNA: TGTGCCAGCAGCCAAGATAAAGCTAGCGGTCACAATGAGCAGTTCTTC. As protein: CASSQDKASGHNEQFF.

The chain couples TRBV19 to TRBJ1-6, with TRBD1 identical over 7 bases. Germline V gives CDR1 LNHDA, CDR2 SQIVND (reference sequence). V lost 4 bases to trimming and J lost 7 bases; unmatched junction nucleotides: 10. The CDR3 length is 16 residues. The CDR3 reads CASSTGRQGGNSPLHF. In nucleotides, the CDR3 is TGTGCCAGTAGTACGGGACGACAGGGAGGAAATTCACCCCTCCACTTT.

This sequence joins TRBV7-2 and TRBJ2-2; D may be TRBD2 (5 bases). The V gene lost 3 bases and the J gene lost 8 bases, with 10 bases spanning the gap. The germline CDR1 and CDR2 sequences are SGHTA and FQGNSA. The CDR3 totals 13 residues. Here the CDR3 DNA reads TGTGCCAGCAGCTTGAATCGGAGGGGGGAGCTGTTTTTT. This sequence encodes CASSLNRRGELFF.

This chain connects TRBV4-3 to TRBJ2-7; possibly TRBD1 for D (6 bases). CDR1 is LGHNA and CDR2 is YSLEER in the germline V gene. V was trimmed by 2 bases and J by 0 bases, leaving 14 bases between them. This CDR3 is built from 16 residues. The CDR3 reads CASSQLIGDNSYEQYF. In nucleotides, the CDR3 is TGCGCCAGCAGCCAATTGATTGGGGACAACTCCTACGAGCAGTACTTC.

The chain combines TRBV29-1 with TRBJ2-1; 12 nucleotides line up with TRBD2. The junction had 1 base not matched to a gene; V was cut back by 1 base and J by 6 bases. The CDR3 is 14 residues long. Per germline, CDR1 SQVTM and CDR2 ANQGSEA. The DNA of the CDR3 is TGCAGCGTTGAAGGGACTAGCGGGGCCAATGAGCAGTTCTTC. Encoded protein: CSVEGTSGANEQFF.

The chain joins TRBV2 to TRBJ1-4, with D perhaps matching TRBD1 (5 bases). Germline assignment: CDR1 SNHLY and CDR2 FYNNEI. The CDR3 totals 15 residues. V dropped 5 bases and J dropped 10 bases, with 20 bases sitting between them. CDR3 in amino acids: CASSPREQGGGKLFF. CDR3 coding DNA: TGTGCCAGCAGTCCCCGGGAGCAGGGTGGGGGAAAACTGTTTTTT.

J is TRBJ1-2 and V is TRBV16; TRBD1 matches at 7 bases. The CDR3 is 14 residues long. CDR1 and CDR2 from the germline V gene are KGHSY and FQNENV. After removal of 0 bases from V and 8 bases from J, the junction contained 6 bases not matched to a gene. The CDR3 DNA is TGTGCCAGCAGCCAATCCAGCCAGGGGGGCGGCTACACCTTC. It specifies CASSQSSQGGGYTF.

The chain couples TRBV3-1 (or the pseudogene TRBV3-2) to TRBJ1-6; 8 nucleotides agree with TRBD1. The CDR3 consists of 14 residues. Germline values: CDR1 LGHDT, CDR2 YNNKEL (reference sequence). Trimming at V came to 4 bases and at J to 10 bases, leaving 6 bases not matched to a gene. CDR3 DNA sequence: TGTGCCAGCAGCCTAGTGGACAGGGACTCACCCCTCCACTTT. Protein product: CASSLVDRDSPLHF.

The chain uses TRBV28 and TRBJ1-4; D may be TRBD1 (6 bases). This CDR3 is 17 amino acids long. Trimming pared 6 bases from V and 3 bases from J, leaving 20 bases between. Looked up from germline, CDR1 is MDHEN and CDR2 is SYDVKM. CDR3 sequence reads: CASSLGGRVGPNEKLFF. The DNA of the CDR3 is TGTGCCAGCAGCCTTGGGGGCAGGGTAGGACCTAATGAAAAACTGTTTTTT. Looking up the rest from reference TRBV28 and TRBJ1-4 gives the full variable domain: DVKVTQSSRYLVKRTGEKVFLECVQDMDHENMFWYRQDPGLGLRLIYFSYDVKMKEKGDIPEGYSVSREKKERFSLILESASTNQTSMYLCASSLGGRVGPNEKLFFGSGTQLSVL.

This clone was detected only a few times. Compared with germline, one end of the junction differs, possibly owing to a read error. This chain uses TRBV18 with TRBJ2-5, with 8 bases fitting TRBD1. The CDR3 has 16 residues. Germline CDR1 and CDR2: KGHSH and LQKENI. The CDR3 sequence: CASSAPGQASQETQYF. CDR3 nucleotide sequence: TGTGCCAGCTCAGCACCGGGACAGGCGTCGCAAGAGACCCAGTACTTC.

The CDR3 region has the DNA TGTGCCAGCAGCCACGGGGGGGTTCAGACGAATTCACCCCTCCACTTT. Its translation: CASSHGGVQTNSPLHF. The rearrangement links TRBV6-6 to TRBJ1-6, with D tentatively TRBD1 (5 bases). In germline, CDR1 is MNHNY, CDR2 SVGAGI (reference sequence). CDR3 size: 16 residues. Trimming left V 6 bases short and J 7 bases short, with 19 bases between.

This clone has just one count. A junction boundary mismatches the germline segment, possibly from a read error. V and J are TRBV29-1 and TRBJ2-6, with 9 nucleotides matching TRBD1. Germline V gene data show CDR1 as SQVTM and CDR2 as ANQGSEA. The CDR3 is 15 residues long. CDR3 amino acids: CSSRQGGSEANVLTF. In DNA form, the CDR3 reads TGCAGCTCCCGACAGGGGGGGTCTGAGGCCAACGTCCTGACTTTC.

V and J are TRBV5-1 and TRBJ1-4, with 7 bases lining up with TRBD1. Germline V gene lookup returns CDR1 SGHRS and CDR2 YFSETQ. V lost 0 bases, J lost 7 bases, and 3 bases stayed unmatched. This CDR3 has 14 residues. The CDR3 sequence is CASSLGRGTEKLFF. CDR3 bases: TGCGCCAGCAGCTTGGGCAGGGGGACTGAAAAACTGTTTTTT. The full variable domain, completed using reference TRBV5-1 and TRBJ1-4, is KAGVTQTPRYLIKTRGQQVTLSCSPISGHRSVSWYQQTPGQGLQFLFEYFSETQRNKGNFPGRFSGRQFSNSRSEMNVSTLELGDSALYLCASSLGRGTEKLFFGSGTQLSVL.

The chain recombines TRBV4-3 with TRBJ2-1; D possibly corresponds to TRBD1 (5 bases). CDR1 and CDR2 from the germline V gene are LGHNA and YSLEER. V shed 4 bases and J shed 7 bases, with 14 bases lying between them. The CDR3 covers 14 residues. The CDR3, as DNA: TGCGCCAGCAGCCTGGGCGTACAGGATAATGAGCAGTTCTTC. It specifies CASSLGVQDNEQFF.

Written as DNA, the CDR3 is TGCGCCAGCAGCCCAACCCTGACTAGCGGGGGGGCGGGAGAGACCCAGTACTTC. This translates into CASSPTLTSGGAGETQYF. The chain is built from TRBV5-1 and TRBJ2-5, with TRBD2 matching over 14 bases. Germline V gene lookup returns CDR1 SGHRS and CDR2 YFSETQ. CDR3 length equals 18 residues. Trimming cost V 4 bases and J 4 bases; bases outside gene matches: 12.

V usage is TRBV5-1 and J usage is TRBJ2-2; 7 bases match TRBD2. Trimming took 0 bases from V and 1 from J; bases not matched to a gene: 3. The CDR3 loop spans 16 amino acids. CDR1 is SGHRS and CDR2 is YFSETQ in the germline V gene. As DNA, the CDR3 is TGCGCCAGCAGCTTGGAGCCTAGCGGGAACACCGGGGAGCTGTTTTTT. Its protein is CASSLEPSGNTGELFF.

This clone was recorded a few times. This chain connects TRBV3-1 (or the pseudogene TRBV3-2) to TRBJ1-5, with TRBD1 matching over 8 bases. The CDR3 is 14 amino acids. J lost 4 bases, V lost 1 base, and 0 bases had no gene match. Germline values: CDR1 LGHDT, CDR2 YNNKEL (reference sequence). Written as DNA, the CDR3 is TGTGCCAGCAGCCAAGGGACAGGGAATCAGCCCCAGCATTTT. Amino acid sequence: CASSQGTGNQPQHF.

The chain combines TRBV2 with TRBJ1-2; 9 nucleotides match TRBD1. Germline V CDR1 and CDR2: SNHLY, FYNNEI. After removal of 5 bases from V and 10 bases from J, the junction contained 8 bases not matched to a gene. The CDR3 runs to 13 residues. The CDR3 sequence: CASSTRTGEFYTF. The CDR3 region has the DNA TGTGCCAGCAGTACGCGGACAGGGGAGTTCTACACCTTC.

The V gene is TRBV15, the J gene TRBJ1-5; TRBD1 agrees at 10 bases. From germline, CDR1 is LNHNV and CDR2 YYDKDF (reference sequence). This CDR3 contains 14 residues. V lost 6 bases to trimming and J lost 6 bases; unmatched junction nucleotides: 5. This CDR3 is CATSPDRGPQPQHF. CDR3 coding DNA: TGTGCCACCAGTCCTGACAGGGGGCCTCAGCCCCAGCATTTT.

The chain recombines TRBV28 with TRBJ2-1; D is perhaps TRBD2 (6 bases). The V end lost 3 bases, the J end lost 7 bases, and 13 bases lay between the germline ends. Germline V gives CDR1 MDHEN, CDR2 SYDVKM. The CDR3 covers 14 residues. CDR3: CASSLPGSANEQFF. CDR3 sequence (DNA): TGTGCCAGCAGTTTGCCCGGGAGCGCAAATGAGCAGTTCTTC.

This clone occurred a few times. The rearrangement joins TRBV18 to TRBJ2-7; possibly TRBD1 for D (5 bases). V was cut by 1 base and J by 6 bases, with 10 bases left in between. This CDR3 is 13 amino acids long. Germline values: CDR1 KGHSH, CDR2 LQKENI. CDR3 sequence reads: CASSPQGISEQYF. CDR3 in DNA: TGTGCCAGCTCACCACAGGGGATCAGCGAGCAGTACTTC. The full variable domain, its missing parts supplied by reference TRBV18 and TRBJ2-7, is NAGVMQNPRHLVRRRGQEARLRCSPMKGHSHVYWYRQLPEEGLKFMVYLQKENIIDESGMPKERFSAEFPKEGPSILRIQQVVRGDSAAYFCASSPQGISEQYFGPGTRLTVT.

The rearrangement uses TRBV23-1 and TRBJ2-7; 9 bases fit TRBD1. TRBV23-1 is an ORF, and what it does is uncertain. V shed 7 bases and J 4 bases; nucleotides not matched to a gene: 14. The CDR3 length is 16 residues. CDR3 bases: TGCGCCAGCATCTCCGCCCCGGGACAGGGTCGGTACGAGCAGTACTTC. This codes for CASISAPGQGRYEQYF.